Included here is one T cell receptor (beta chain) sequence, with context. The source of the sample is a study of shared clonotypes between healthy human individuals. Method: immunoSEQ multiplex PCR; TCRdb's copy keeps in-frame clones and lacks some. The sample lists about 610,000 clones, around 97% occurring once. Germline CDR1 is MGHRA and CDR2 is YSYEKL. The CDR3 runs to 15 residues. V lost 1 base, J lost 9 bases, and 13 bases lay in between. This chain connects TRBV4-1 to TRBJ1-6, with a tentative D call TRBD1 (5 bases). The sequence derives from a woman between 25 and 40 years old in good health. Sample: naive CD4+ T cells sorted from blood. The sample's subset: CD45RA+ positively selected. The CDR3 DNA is TGCGCCAGCAGCCAAGTAGGAGGGGCGGGTTCACCCCTCCACTTT. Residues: CASSQVGGAGSPLHF.